This TCR beta chain derives from a study of T-cell reconstitution after alpha-beta-depleted transplantation in children. There are 14 residues in the CDR3. In germline, CDR1 is KGHSH, CDR2 LQKENI. V shed 4 bases and J 4 bases; nucleotides not matched to a gene: 3. Researchers prepared the TCRbeta library using unique molecular identifiers, the study reports. TCRdb passed the PCR reads through MiXCR, listing each CDR3 protein once. The table lists about 340,000 distinct CDR3 sequences, roughly 17% of them singletons. This clonotype was found many times. No antigen is known for it. General study points: Reportedly, only several hundred clones from non-depleted graft cells drove alpha-beta T-cell counts at about two months. Certain patients had high TCRbeta diversity at day 60, and it came from recipient T cells and thymic progenitors that survived. Newly produced T cells mostly provided counts and TCRbeta diversity after one year, as hyperexpanded clones declined.

The receptor was isolated from a male patient between 2 and 10 years old who had a stem cell transplant for acute lymphoblastic leukemia, so the T cells may come from the graft donor. V gene TRBV18 combines with J gene TRBJ2-2; 7 bases are a match to TRBD1. This material consisted of PBMCs, mostly from graft donor cells, taken 360 days after TCRalphabeta/CD19-depleted stem cell transplant. The CDR3 loop is CASSLRTGTGELFF. CDR3 coding DNA: TGTGCCAGCTCACTTCGGACAGGCACCGGGGAGCTGTTTTTT.